The following is a TCR beta chain sequence with its context. Its matching antigen is unknown. This sample stems from a study of cytomegalovirus exposure and HLA in healthy donors. Whole-study findings and limits: The study recorded about 160 TCR beta chains that were cytomegalovirus-associated.

In germline, CDR1 is GTSNPN, CDR2 SVGIG (reference sequence). The V gene lost 2 bases and the J gene lost 6 bases, with 26 bases spanning the gap. The CDR3 runs 17 residues. Assay used: immunoSEQ multiplex PCR; TCRdb lists only in-frame clones, some missing. Among around 150,000 clones listed, around 80% were seen once. The donors were members of the validation cohort comprising approximately 110 subjects, separate from the roughly 670-subject first cohort. Material: PBMCs. This sequence joins TRBV30 and TRBJ2-7; D is perhaps TRBD1 (5 bases). This receptor was identified in a man aged 25-45 years in good health and CMV-seropositive. The CDR3 nucleotides read TGTGCCTGGAGTCCCTCGGGCAGGGCATTATCCATACGCGAGCAGTACTTC. Protein: CAWSPSGRALSIREQYF.